The clone carrying this T cell receptor (beta chain) showed up just a few times. Its specificity is not known. Sequencing used immunoSEQ multiplex PCR; TCRdb keeps in-frame clones, though not all of them. The sample has roughly 6,600 clones, around 60% seen once; the top ten hold about 41%. V was trimmed by 5 bases and J by 0 bases, leaving 7 bases between them. Germline CDR1 is SNHLY and CDR2 is FYNNEI. The CDR3 contains 13 residues. These data belong to a study of CD8 T cell repertoires and HIV-1 epitope variants. The overall study: T cells were stimulated with Twenty-five Gag and Nef peptides separately.

Sequencing input: cultured CD8+ T cells derived from PBMCs. This receptor was taken from a male donor with HIV. V gene TRBV2 combines with J gene TRBJ1-1, with D possibly matching TRBD1 (6 bases). Here the CDR3 DNA reads TGTGCCAGCAGTACAGGGTTGAACACTGAAGCTTTCTTT. Protein: CASSTGLNTEAFF.